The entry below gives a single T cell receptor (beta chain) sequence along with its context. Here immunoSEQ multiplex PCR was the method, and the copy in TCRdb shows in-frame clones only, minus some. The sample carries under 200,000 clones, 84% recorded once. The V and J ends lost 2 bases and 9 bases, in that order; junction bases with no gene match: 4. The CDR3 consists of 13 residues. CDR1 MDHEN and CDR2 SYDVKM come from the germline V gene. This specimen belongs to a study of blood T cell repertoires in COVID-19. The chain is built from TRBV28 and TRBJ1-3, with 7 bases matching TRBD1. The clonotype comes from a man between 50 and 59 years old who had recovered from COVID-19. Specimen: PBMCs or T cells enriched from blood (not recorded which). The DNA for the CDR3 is TGTGCCAGCAGTTTACAAGGGGGCGTCACCATATATTTT. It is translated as CASSLQGGVTIYF.